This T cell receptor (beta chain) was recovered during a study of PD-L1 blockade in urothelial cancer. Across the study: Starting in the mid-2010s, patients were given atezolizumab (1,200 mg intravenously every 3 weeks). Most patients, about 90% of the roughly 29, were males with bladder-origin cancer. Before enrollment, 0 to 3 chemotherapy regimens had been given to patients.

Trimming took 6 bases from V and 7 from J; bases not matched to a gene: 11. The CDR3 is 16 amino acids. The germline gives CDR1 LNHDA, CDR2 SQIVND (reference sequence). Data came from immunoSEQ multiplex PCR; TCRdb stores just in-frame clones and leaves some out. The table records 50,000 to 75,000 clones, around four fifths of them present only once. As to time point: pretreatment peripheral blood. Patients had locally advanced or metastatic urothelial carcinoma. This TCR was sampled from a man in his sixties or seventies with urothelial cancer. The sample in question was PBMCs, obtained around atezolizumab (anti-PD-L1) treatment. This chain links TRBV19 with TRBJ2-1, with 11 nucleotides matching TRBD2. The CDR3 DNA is TGTGCCAGTAGAGGGACTAGCGGACAAGAAAGGAATGAGCAGTTCTTC. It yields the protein CASRGTSGQERNEQFF.